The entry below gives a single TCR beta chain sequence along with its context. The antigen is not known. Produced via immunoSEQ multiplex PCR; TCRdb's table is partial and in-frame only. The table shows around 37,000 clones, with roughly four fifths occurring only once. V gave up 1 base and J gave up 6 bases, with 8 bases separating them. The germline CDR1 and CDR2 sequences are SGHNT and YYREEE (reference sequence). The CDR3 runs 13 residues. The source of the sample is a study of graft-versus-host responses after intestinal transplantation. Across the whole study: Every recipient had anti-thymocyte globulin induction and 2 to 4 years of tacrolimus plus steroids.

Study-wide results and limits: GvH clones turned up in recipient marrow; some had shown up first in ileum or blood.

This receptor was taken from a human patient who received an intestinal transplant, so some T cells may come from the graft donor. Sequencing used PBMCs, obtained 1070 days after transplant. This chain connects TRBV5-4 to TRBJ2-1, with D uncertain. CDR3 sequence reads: CASSLSYFNEQFF. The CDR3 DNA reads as TGTGCCAGCAGCTTGTCTTACTTCAATGAGCAGTTCTTC. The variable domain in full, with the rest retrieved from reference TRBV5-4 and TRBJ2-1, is ETGVTQSPTHLIKTRGQQVTLRCSSQSGHNTVSWYQQALGQGPQFIFQYYREEENGRGNFPPRFSGLQFPNYSSELNVNALELDDSALYLCASSLSYFNEQFFGPGTRLTVL.